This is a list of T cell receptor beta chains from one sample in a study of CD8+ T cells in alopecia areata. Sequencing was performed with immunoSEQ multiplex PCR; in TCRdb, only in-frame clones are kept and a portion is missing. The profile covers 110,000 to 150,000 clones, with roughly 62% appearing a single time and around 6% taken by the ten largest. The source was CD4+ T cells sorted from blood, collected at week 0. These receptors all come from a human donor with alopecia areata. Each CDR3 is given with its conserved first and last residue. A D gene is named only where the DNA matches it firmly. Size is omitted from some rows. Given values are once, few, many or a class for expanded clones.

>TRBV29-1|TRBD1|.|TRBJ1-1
CSVTVLQGLEAFF
TGCAGCGTCACCGTCCTACAGGGGCTTGAAGCTTTCTTT
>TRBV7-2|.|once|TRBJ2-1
CASSWVGIEQFF
TGTGCCAGCAGCTGGGTGGGTATTGAGCAGTTCTTC
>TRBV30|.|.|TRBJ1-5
CAWAGSRNQPQHF
TGTGCCTGGGCCGGGTCCCGCAATCAGCCCCAGCATTTT
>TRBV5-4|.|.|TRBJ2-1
CASNQQGYNEQFF
TGTGCCAGCAACCAACAGGGCTACAATGAGCAGTTCTTC
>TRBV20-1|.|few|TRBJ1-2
CSAVGAEGYTF
TGCAGTGCAGTGGGGGCCGAGGGCTACACCTTC
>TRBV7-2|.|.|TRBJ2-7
CASSLQWDNEQYF
TGTGCCAGCAGCTTACAGTGGGACAACGAGCAGTACTTC
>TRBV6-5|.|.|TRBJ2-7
CASRSNYEQYF
TGTGCCAGCAGGAGCAACTACGAGCAGTACTTC
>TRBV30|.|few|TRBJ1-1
CAWKGILNTEAFF
TGTGCCTGGAAAGGGATACTGAACACTGAAGCTTTCTTT
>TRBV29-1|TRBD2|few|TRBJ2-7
CSGGTSSREQYF
TGCAGCGGGGGGACTAGCTCTCGCGAGCAGTACTTC
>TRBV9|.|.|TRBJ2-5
CASSVGQPQETQYF
TGTGCCAGCAGCGTAGGACAGCCCCAAGAGACCCAGTACTTC
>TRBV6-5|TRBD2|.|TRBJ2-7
CASRSGTSDYEQYF
TGTGCCAGCAGGTCCGGGACTAGCGACTACGAGCAGTACTTC
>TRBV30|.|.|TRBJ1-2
CAWSPTMQSWSQF
TGTGCCTGGAGCCCTACGATGCAGTCCTGGTCCCAGTTC
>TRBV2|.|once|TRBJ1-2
CASSELRGSGYTF
TGTGCCAGCAGTGAACTAAGGGGCTCAGGCTACACCTTC
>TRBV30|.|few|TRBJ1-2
CAWSRAGEGGYTF
TGTGCCTGGAGCAGGGCAGGCGAAGGGGGCTACACCTTC
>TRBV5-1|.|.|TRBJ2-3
CASSLAGEGRDTQYF
TGCGCCAGCAGCTTGGCCGGAGAAGGCAGAGATACGCAGTATTTT
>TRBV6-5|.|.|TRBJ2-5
CASSAGRGWETQYF
TGTGCCAGCAGCGCGGGACGTGGTTGGGAGACCCAGTACTTC
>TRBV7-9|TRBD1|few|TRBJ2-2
CASSLDRGTGELFF
TGTGCCAGCAGCCTCGACAGGGGCACCGGGGAGCTGTTTTTT
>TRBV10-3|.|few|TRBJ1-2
CATDTANYGYTF
TGTGCCACCGATACAGCTAACTATGGCTACACCTTC
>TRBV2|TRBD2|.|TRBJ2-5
CANRVAGGLQETQYF
TGTGCCAATCGGGTAGCGGGGGGGCTTCAAGAGACCCAGTACTTC
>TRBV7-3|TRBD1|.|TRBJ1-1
CASSRTGSITEAFF
TGTGCCAGCAGCCGGACAGGGAGTATCACTGAAGCTTTCTTT
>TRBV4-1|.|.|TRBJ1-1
CASSLGEGQAEAFF
TGCGCCAGCAGCCTGGGGGAGGGGCAAGCTGAAGCTTTCTTT
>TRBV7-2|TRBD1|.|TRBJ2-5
CASSRQGPQETQYF
TGTGCCAGCAGTCGACAGGGGCCGCAAGAGACCCAGTACTTC
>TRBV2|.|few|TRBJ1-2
CASSEGYGYTF
TGTGCCAGCAGTGAAGGATATGGCTACACCTTC
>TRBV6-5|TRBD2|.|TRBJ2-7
CAISETAGGYEQYF
TGTGCCATCAGTGAGACAGCGGGGGGTTACGAGCAGTACTTC
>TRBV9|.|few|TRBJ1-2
CASSVGSYGYTF
TGTGCCAGCAGCGTCGGGAGCTATGGCTACACCTTC
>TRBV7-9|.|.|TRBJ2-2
CASSLSRDTGELFF
TGTGCCAGCAGCTTATCTAGGGACACCGGGGAGCTGTTTTTT
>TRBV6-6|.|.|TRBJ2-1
CASRFWRHNEQFF
TGTGCCAGCAGATTCTGGCGCCACAATGAGCAGTTCTTC
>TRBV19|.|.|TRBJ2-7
CASSIPPGEKNF
TGTGCCAGTAGTATCCCACCGGGGGAGAAGAACTTC
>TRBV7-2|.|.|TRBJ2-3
CASSFADTQYF
TGTGCCAGCAGCTTTGCAGATACGCAGTATTTT
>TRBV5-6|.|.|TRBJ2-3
CASSLFTDTQYF
TGTGCCAGCAGCTTGTTCACAGATACGCAGTATTTT
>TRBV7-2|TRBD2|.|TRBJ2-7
CASSLGGGLYEQYF
TGTGCCAGCAGTTTGGGCGGGGGGCTATACGAGCAGTACTTC
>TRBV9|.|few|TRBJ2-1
CASSVVTTAAYNEQFF
TGTGCCAGCAGCGTAGTTACGACAGCCGCATACAATGAGCAGTTCTTC
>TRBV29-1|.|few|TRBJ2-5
CSVDLVGQETQYF
TGCAGCGTTGATCTGGTAGGGCAAGAGACCCAGTACTTC
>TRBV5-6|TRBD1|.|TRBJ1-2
CASGTGTGISYGYTF
TGTGCCAGCGGAACCGGGACAGGAATCTCCTATGGCTACACCTTC
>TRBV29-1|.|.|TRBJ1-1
CSAQRTEAFF
TGCAGCGCCCAAAGAACTGAAGCTTTCTTT
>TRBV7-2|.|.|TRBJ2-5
CASSLVRTQETQYF
TGTGCCAGCAGCTTAGTGAGGACCCAAGAGACCCAGTACTTC
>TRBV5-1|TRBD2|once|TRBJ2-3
CASSLGTSGGQLRTDTQYF
TGCGCCAGCAGCTTGGGTACTAGCGGGGGCCAACTCCGCACAGATACGCAGTATTTT
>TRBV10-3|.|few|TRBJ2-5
CAISDRETQYF
TGTGCCATCAGTGATAGAGAGACCCAGTACTTC
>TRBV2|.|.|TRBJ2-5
CASSWRLEETQYF
TGTGCCAGCAGTTGGAGGCTTGAAGAGACCCAGTACTTC
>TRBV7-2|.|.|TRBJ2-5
CASSASGETQYF
TGTGCCAGCAGCGCCAGTGGGGAGACCCAGTACTTC
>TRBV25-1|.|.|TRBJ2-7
CASSAGSGREQYF
TGTGCCAGCAGTGCAGGGTCGGGTCGCGAGCAGTACTTC
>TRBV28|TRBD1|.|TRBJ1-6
CASSSGTGWDSPLHF
TGTGCCAGCAGTTCAGGGACAGGGTGGGATTCACCCCTCCACTTT
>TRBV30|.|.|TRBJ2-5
CAWSPTRRGTQYF
TGTGCCTGGAGTCCGACTCGCCGCGGGACCCAGTACTTC
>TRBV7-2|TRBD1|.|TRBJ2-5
CASSIQGGQETQYF
TGTGCCAGCAGTATACAGGGGGGCCAAGAGACCCAGTACTTC
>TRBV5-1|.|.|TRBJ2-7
CASEYRYEQYF
TGCGCCAGCGAGTATCGCTACGAGCAGTACTTC
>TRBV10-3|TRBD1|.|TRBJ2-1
CAISPRDRGSNEQFF
TGTGCCATCAGCCCCCGGGACAGGGGTTCAAATGAGCAGTTCTTC
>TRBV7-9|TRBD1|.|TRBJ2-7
CASSEKDRATYEQYF
TGTGCCAGCAGCGAGAAAGACAGGGCTACCTACGAGCAGTACTTC
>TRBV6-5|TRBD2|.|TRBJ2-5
CASSLAGGETQYF
TGTGCCAGCAGTCTAGCGGGGGGGGAGACCCAGTACTTC